This T cell receptor (beta chain) was recorded in a study of technical replicates of blood from a handful of donors. The V and J ends lost 2 bases and 3 bases, in that order; junction bases with no gene match: 8. Germline V gene lookup returns CDR1 SGDLS and CDR2 YYNGEE. The CDR3 sequence is 16 residues long. Clones were sequenced by immunoSEQ multiplex PCR, and TCRdb holds only the in-frame ones, with some missing. The sample yields tens of thousands of clones, around 94% seen once. This rearrangement joins TRBV9 to TRBJ2-5; 9 nucleotides agree with TRBD2. The origin of this receptor is a human donor in good health. The sample comprised T cells isolated from PBMCs. The CDR3 coding sequence is TGTGCCAGCAGCGTTGGGCTAGCGGGGAAGAAAGAGACCCAGTACTTC. This gives the protein CASSVGLAGKKETQYF.